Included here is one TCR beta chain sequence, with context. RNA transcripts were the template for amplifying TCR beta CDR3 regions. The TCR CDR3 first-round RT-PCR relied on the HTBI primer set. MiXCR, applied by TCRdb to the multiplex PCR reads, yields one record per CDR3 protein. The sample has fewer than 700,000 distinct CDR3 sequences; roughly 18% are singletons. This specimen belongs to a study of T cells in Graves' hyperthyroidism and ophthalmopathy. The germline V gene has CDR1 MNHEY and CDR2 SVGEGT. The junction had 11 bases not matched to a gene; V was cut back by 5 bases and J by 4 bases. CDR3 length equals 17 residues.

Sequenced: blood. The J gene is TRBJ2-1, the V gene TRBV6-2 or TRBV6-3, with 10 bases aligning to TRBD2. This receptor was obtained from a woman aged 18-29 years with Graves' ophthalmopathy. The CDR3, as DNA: TGTGCCAGCAGTCCACTATGGACTAGCGGAATTTACAATGAGCAGTTCTTC. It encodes CASSPLWTSGIYNEQFF.